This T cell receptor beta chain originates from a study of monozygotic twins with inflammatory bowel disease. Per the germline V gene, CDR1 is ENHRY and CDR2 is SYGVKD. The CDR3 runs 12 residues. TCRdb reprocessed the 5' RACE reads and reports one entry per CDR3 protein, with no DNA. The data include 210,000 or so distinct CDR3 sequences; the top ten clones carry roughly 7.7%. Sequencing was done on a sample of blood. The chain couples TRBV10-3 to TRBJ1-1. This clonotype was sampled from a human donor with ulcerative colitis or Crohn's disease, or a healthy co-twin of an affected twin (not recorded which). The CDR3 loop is CAISESRTEAFF.